These 17 T cell receptor beta chains were all obtained from the same sample, sequenced in a study of shared clonotypes between healthy human individuals. Repertoires were generated with immunoSEQ multiplex PCR, while TCRdb's copy carries only in-frame clones and drops some. The table lists roughly 2.1 million clones, about 92% of them singletons. CD8 cells classed as naive were CD45RO-negative and positively selected for CCR7, excluding terminally differentiated effector memory CD45RA+ cells. Sequenced material: naive CD8+ T cells from PBMCs. Receptors were obtained from a man between 18 and 35 years old in good health. Some clones in this sample may be carry-over from other donors' samples.

The rearrangement uses TRBV10-3 and TRBJ2-1, with 7 bases that match TRBD1. After removal of 0 bases from V and 7 bases from J, the junction contained 12 bases not matched to a gene. Germline lookup yields CDR1 ENHRY and CDR2 SYGVKD. There are 17 residues in the CDR3. CDR3 nucleotides: TGTGCCATCAGTGAGTCGGCTTTATGGGACAGCAGGAATGAGCAGTTCTTC. Translating gives CAISESALWDSRNEQFF.

CDR3 loop: CASTPRGRGSSSYEQYF. The CDR3 DNA reads as TGTGCCAGCACCCCACGTGGGCGGGGGTCTAGCTCCTACGAGCAGTACTTC. The chain employs TRBV7-6 and TRBJ2-5, with 7 bases matching TRBD2. The last part of the DNA fits TRBJ2-7 better; the J call may be wrong. The CDR3 runs to 17 residues. The germline V gene encodes CDR1 SGHVS and CDR2 FNYEAQ.

The CDR3 is CASSVADTNQPQHF. Here the CDR3 DNA reads TGTGCCAGCAGCGTAGCCGACACCAATCAGCCCCAGCATTTT. The rearrangement joins TRBV9 to TRBJ1-5; D is unresolved. The germline CDR1 and CDR2 sequences are SGDLS and YYNGEE. The CDR3 totals 14 residues. The V end was cut by 0 bases, the J end by 3 bases, with 7 bases between.

This chain connects TRBV19 to TRBJ1-4; TRBD1 is a possible D gene (6 bases). This CDR3 has 14 amino acids. Germline V gene sequence: CDR1 LNHDA, CDR2 SQIVND (reference sequence). V lost 4 bases, J lost 7 bases, and 13 bases lay in between. CDR3 nucleotide sequence: TGTGCCAGTAGTACACAGGGTGTCGGTGAAAAACTGTTTTTT. Its protein is CASSTQGVGEKLFF.

The chain has TRBV5-1 and TRBJ2-7, with D unresolved. The CDR3 sequence is 12 residues long. Per the germline V gene, CDR1 is SGHRS and CDR2 is YFSETQ. V was pared by 1 base and J by 6 bases, with 8 bases between. The chain's CDR3 is CASSLYPPEQYF. The CDR3 DNA reads TGCGCCAGCAGCTTGTATCCCCCCGAGCAGTACTTC.

The chain is built from TRBV27 and TRBJ2-2, with TRBD1 matching 7 bases. The V segment lost 6 bases and the J segment 6 bases; nucleotides outside the gene matches: 10. Germline-derived CDR1 and CDR2 are MNHEY and SMNVEV (reference sequence). The CDR3 is 15 amino acids. The CDR3 loop reads CASSPRTGPSGELFF. DNA for the CDR3: TGTGCCAGCAGCCCGCGGACAGGTCCGTCCGGGGAGCTGTTTTTT.

The rearrangement links TRBV6-5 to TRBJ2-3; D gene unclear. Germline CDR1 is MNHEY and CDR2 is SVGAGI. The CDR3 is 15 amino acids. V was shortened by 2 bases and J by 2 bases, with 11 bases between the two germline ends. CDR3 sequence reads: CASSYRTVNTDTQYF. The CDR3 nucleotides read TGTGCCAGCAGTTACCGGACGGTGAACACAGATACGCAGTATTTT.

V gene TRBV7-9 combines with J gene TRBJ1-1; 7 positions match TRBD1. This CDR3 spans 15 amino acids. The V and J ends lost 2 bases and 0 bases, in that order; junction bases with no gene match: 3. Germline V gives CDR1 SEHNR, CDR2 FQNEAQ (reference sequence). The CDR3 coding sequence is TGTGCCAGCAGCTTACCGGACAGGTTGAACACTGAAGCTTTCTTT. It codes for CASSLPDRLNTEAFF.

The chain uses TRBV5-4 and TRBJ1-1; no clear D. This CDR3 is built from 14 residues. Germline V gene sequence: CDR1 SGHNT, CDR2 YYREEE (reference sequence). Trimming shortened V by 2 bases and J by 0 bases, and 8 bases separated the two germline ends. This chain's CDR3 is CASSFPAMNTEAFF. The CDR3 region has the DNA TGTGCCAGCAGCTTTCCGGCCATGAACACTGAAGCTTTCTTT.

V is TRBV28 and J is TRBJ2-5, with 8 bases matching TRBD1. Trimming removed 3 bases from V and 3 bases from J; junction bases left unmatched: 9. Looked up from germline, CDR1 is MDHEN and CDR2 is SYDVKM. This CDR3 has 16 amino acids. In DNA form, the CDR3 reads TGTGCCAGCAGTTTCGGCGAGGGACAGGCCAAAGAGACCCAGTACTTC. Encoded protein: CASSFGEGQAKETQYF.

The chain carries TRBV6-5 and TRBJ1-2; tentative D call: TRBD1 (6 bases). Trimming left V 5 bases short and J 5 bases short, with 12 bases between. The germline gives CDR1 MNHEY, CDR2 SVGAGI. The CDR3 extends over 13 amino acids. The CDR3 spells CASSNGTPYGYTF. The CDR3 coding sequence is TGTGCCAGCAGTAACGGGACACCTTATGGCTACACCTTC.

Note on this clone: The sample has other DNA sequences that encode this CDR3 too. This sequence joins TRBV29-1 and TRBJ2-1; D gene unclear. The CDR3 is 11 residues long. Germline V CDR1 and CDR2: SQVTM, ANQGSEA. V was pared by 7 bases and J by 2 bases, with 6 bases between. DNA of the CDR3: TGCAGCGCTTCAGCCTACAATGAGCAGTTCTTC. This encodes CSASAYNEQFF.

In nucleotides, the CDR3 is TGTGCCTCCGGAGGAGCGTACGAGCAGTACTTC. Amino acid sequence: CASGGAYEQYF. The chain is built from TRBV10-3 and TRBJ2-7, with a possible D match to TRBD2 (5 bases). V shed 11 bases and J shed 4 bases, with 12 bases lying between them. The CDR3 sequence is 11 residues long. Germline loops: CDR1 ENHRY, CDR2 SYGVKD.

In its sample, this clone was seen once. V gene TRBV27 combines with J gene TRBJ2-2; 9 nucleotides match TRBD1. The CDR3 runs 15 residues. CDR1 is MNHEY and CDR2 is SMNVEV in the germline V gene (reference sequence). V gave up 5 bases and J gave up 7 bases; unmatched junction bases: 8. The DNA for the CDR3 is TGTGCCAGCAGTCGAGGACAGGGGTTGATCGGGGAGCTGTTTTTT. This sequence encodes CASSRGQGLIGELFF.

This rearrangement joins TRBV6-4 to TRBJ2-1; D uncertain. Trimming took 0 bases from V and 2 from J, leaving 11 bases between them. The CDR3 covers 16 residues. Germline V gene data show CDR1 as MRHNA and CDR2 as SNTAGT. CDR3 amino acids: CASSDSTAGPYNEQFF. For the CDR3, the DNA is TGTGCCAGCAGTGACTCGACCGCCGGTCCCTACAATGAGCAGTTCTTC.

This chain uses TRBV18 with TRBJ2-5; maybe TRBD1 (6 bases). CDR3 length: 16 amino acids. Germline V CDR1 and CDR2: KGHSH, LQKENI. Trimming removed 3 bases at V and 2 bases at J, with 16 bases between. The CDR3, as DNA: TGTGCCAGCTCACCCTTGAAACAGGGTTATCAAGAGACCCAGTACTTC. The encoded protein is CASSPLKQGYQETQYF.

The chain carries TRBV10-2 and TRBJ2-3; the match to TRBD2 covers 11 bases. This CDR3 has 18 amino acids. Germline CDR1 is WSHSY and CDR2 is SAAADI. V shed 2 bases, J shed 0 bases, and the junction held 7 bases outside the gene matches. The CDR3, as DNA: TGCGCCAGCAGTGAGCCCCTGACTAGCGGGACTAGCACAGATACGCAGTATTTT. This translates into CASSEPLTSGTSTDTQYF.